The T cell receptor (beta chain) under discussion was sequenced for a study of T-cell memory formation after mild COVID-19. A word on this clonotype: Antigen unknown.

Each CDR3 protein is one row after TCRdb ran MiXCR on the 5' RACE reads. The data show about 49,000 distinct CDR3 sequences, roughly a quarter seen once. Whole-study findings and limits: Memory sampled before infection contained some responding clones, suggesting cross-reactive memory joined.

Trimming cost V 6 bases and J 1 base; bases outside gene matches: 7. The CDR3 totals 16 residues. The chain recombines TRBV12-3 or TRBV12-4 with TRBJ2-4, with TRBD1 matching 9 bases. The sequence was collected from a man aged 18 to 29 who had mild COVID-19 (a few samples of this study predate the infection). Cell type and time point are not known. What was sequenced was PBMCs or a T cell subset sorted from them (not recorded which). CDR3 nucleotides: TGTGCCAGCAGGGGGACAGGGTTTGGGGCCAAAAACATTCAGTACTTC. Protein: CASRGTGFGAKNIQYF.